Given below is one T cell receptor beta chain in context. Its antigen is not yet known. Sequencing was performed on a NextSeq 550. A Human TCR Profiling Kit was used to prepare UMI-labeled 5' RACE TCRbeta libraries. Every TCRbeta library was prepared in parallel with an identical number of PCR cycles. The authors' pipeline ran thus. Each TCRbeta library contained between about 3,000 and 18,000 functional CDR3beta clonotypes. UMI extraction and consensus assembly used MIGEC 1.2.9, requiring at least three reads per UMI. In-frame CDR3beta repertoires were extracted with MiXCR 3.0.3. Each sample was downsampled to 42,000 randomly selected UMIs before diversity metrics were calculated in VDJtools 1.2.1. For the top 3,000 clones of each sample pair, the repertoire overlap metrics D, R and F2 were calculated in VDJtools. TCRdb reprocessed the reads and assigns one entry to each CDR3 protein sequence, leaving out DNA. TCRdb's processing, not the study's, gives the V and J calls here. The record for this sample contains thousands of distinct CDR3 sequences. Around 22% of the sample is held by the ten biggest clonotypes.

CCR7+ PD-1- TIGIT- cells were the ones classified as stem-like memory CD8+ T cells (TSTEM). Density gradient separation was used to isolate peripheral blood mononuclear cells from healthy donor buffy coats. Negative magnetic separation using EasySep or MojoSort CD8+ T cell isolation kits was how the study enriched total CD8+ T cells. An RNeasy Mini Kit was used to extract total RNA from duplicate vials of some 160,000 sorted CD8+ T cells per subset. PBMCs were used either fresh or after cryopreservation in fetal bovine serum containing approximately 10% DMSO. Fluorescence-activated cell sorting on a FACSAria III was used to sort the CD8+ T cell subsets to purity. The sample comes from a study of human CD8 memory T cell subsets (dated by TCRdb to between 2020 and 2021). About the investigation overall: To assess how stem-like (TSTEM), progenitor exhausted-like (TPEX) and effector memory CD8+ T cell subsets are clonally related, the TCRbeta repertoires of these three subsets were compared. TCRbeta repertoires were obtained from TSTEM, TPEX and effector memory subsets contributed by each of about six donors. Study-wide findings and limitations: Clonotypes were shared with effector memory cells by both stem-like subsets, but only minimal overlap was found between TSTEM and TPEX repertoires, suggesting distinct antigen spectra. Only TCRbeta chains were sequenced, and the repertoire comparisons were based on over 5 donors and tested using paired t-tests with Bonferroni correction. Chao1 estimates suggested greater repertoire diversity in TSTEM than in TPEX subsets, potentially reflecting a broader range of specificities. TSTEM and TPEX subsets showed similarly high normalized Shannon-Wiener diversity, whereas effector memory subsets were comparatively less diverse.

The germline V gene provides CDR1 SQVTM and CDR2 ANQGSEA. Measured from the cysteine to the phenylalanine, the CDR3 is 14 residues long. There is no recorded DNA. The receptor was isolated from a human donor in good health. The sample consisted of CD8+ stem-like memory T cells (TSCM and TCM) sorted from PBMCs. The cell subset or site label corresponds to: stem-like memory CD8 T cells (TSTEM), CCR7+ PD-1- TIGIT-. The chain is encoded by TRBV29-1 joined to TRBJ1-2. The CDR3 has the sequence CSVEDLNRVYGYTF.